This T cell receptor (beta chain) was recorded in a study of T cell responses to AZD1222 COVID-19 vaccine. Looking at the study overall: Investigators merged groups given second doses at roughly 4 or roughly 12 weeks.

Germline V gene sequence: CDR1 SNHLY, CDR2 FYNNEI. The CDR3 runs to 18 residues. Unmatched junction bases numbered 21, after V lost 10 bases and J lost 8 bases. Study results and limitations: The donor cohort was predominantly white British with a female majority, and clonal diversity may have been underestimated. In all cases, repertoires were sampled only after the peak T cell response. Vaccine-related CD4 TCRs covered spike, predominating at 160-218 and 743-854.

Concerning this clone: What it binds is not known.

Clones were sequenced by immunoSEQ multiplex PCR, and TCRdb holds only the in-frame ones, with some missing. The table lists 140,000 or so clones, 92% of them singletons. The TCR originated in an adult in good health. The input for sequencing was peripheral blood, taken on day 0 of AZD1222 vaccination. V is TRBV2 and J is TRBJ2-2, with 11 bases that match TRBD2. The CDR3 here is CATSQRLAGPPLYGELFF. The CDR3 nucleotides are TGTGCCACATCTCAGAGACTAGCGGGGCCACCTCTGTATGGGGAGCTGTTTTTT.